The text below deals with one TCR beta chain. No antigen is known for it. The data belong to a study of shared clonotypes between healthy human individuals. General study points: Naive subsets usually exceeded memory subsets in estimated richness.

Per sorted-subset replicate PCR, input was roughly 200 ng DNA, representing roughly 30,000 T cell genomes. Sequencing used immunoSEQ multiplex PCR; TCRdb keeps in-frame clones, though not all of them. The sample consists of about a million clones, approximately 70% of them appearing once. Naive CD45RA+ and memory CD45RA-negative subsets were split from CD4+ cells. This TCR was sampled from a man aged 18 to 29 in good health. Sequenced input: memory CD4+ T cells sorted from blood. Subset: CD45RA-negative fraction.

CDR3 DNA: TGTGCCAGCAGACAGAACACCGGGGAGCTGTTTTTT. As protein: CASRQNTGELFF. The genes are TRBV6-1 and TRBJ2-2, with D unclear. The V end was cut by 6 bases, the J end by 1 base, with 3 bases between. CDR1 and CDR2 (germline): MNHNS, SASEGT. The CDR3 covers 12 residues.